Listed here are 16 T cell receptor beta chains from one sample, sequenced in a study of cytomegalovirus exposure and HLA in healthy donors. Vbeta (60) and Jbeta (13) primers were used in the PCR. The assay was immunoSEQ multiplex PCR, and TCRdb's table has in-frame clones only and misses some. Of 110,000 or so clones in the sample, 80% to 85% were seen once. Material for sequencing was PBMCs. All receptors come from a young woman in good health and CMV-seronegative.

The chain recombines TRBV4-1 with TRBJ2-5; TRBD2 matches 7 bases. The better agreement between TRBJ2-7 and the DNA end casts doubt on the J call. The CDR3 length is 15 residues. The germline gives CDR1 MGHRA, CDR2 YSYEKL. CDR3 loop: CASSQERTRDYEQYF. In DNA, the CDR3 is TGCGCCAGCAGCCAAGAGAGGACTAGAGATTACGAGCAGTACTTC.

J is TRBJ2-1 and V is TRBV10-1; TRBD2 aligns across 10 bases. The CDR3 is made up of 17 amino acids. Per the germline V gene, CDR1 is WNHNN and CDR2 is SYGVQD (reference sequence). The ends lost 2 bases at V and 1 base at J; junction bases unmatched: 5. The CDR3 DNA follows: TGCGCCAGCAGTGAGACTAGCGGGAACCCGTCCTACAATGAGCAGTTCTTC. Protein sequence: CASSETSGNPSYNEQFF.

The chain carries TRBV4-1 and TRBJ2-1; TRBD2 matches at 7 bases. Trimming removed 4 bases from V and 7 bases from J; junction bases left unmatched: 19. Germline loops: CDR1 MGHRA, CDR2 YSYEKL. This CDR3 is built from 18 residues. The CDR3 DNA reads TGCGCCAGCAGCCTACGAGTGACGAGCGGGAAAATTAGTAATGAGCAGTTCTTC. Its translation: CASSLRVTSGKISNEQFF.

The chain recombines TRBV4-1 with TRBJ2-2; unclear D gene. CDR3 length: 14 amino acids. Germline-derived CDR1 and CDR2 are MGHRA and YSYEKL. V was shortened by 5 bases and J by 3 bases, with 10 bases between the two germline ends. CDR3 loop: CASSSYGYTGELFF. The CDR3 nucleotides are TGCGCCAGCAGCTCCTACGGGTACACCGGGGAGCTGTTTTTT.

This clone has a handful of counts. V usage is TRBV11-2 and J usage is TRBJ2-1; 14 bases fit TRBD2. J was trimmed by 6 bases and V by 6 bases; bases with no gene match: 16. Germline CDR1 is SGHAT and CDR2 is FQNNGV. The CDR3 has 19 residues. The CDR3 here is CASSAGLAGVRLRGNEQFF. The CDR3 nucleotides are TGTGCCAGCAGTGCGGGACTAGCGGGGGTCAGATTGAGGGGCAATGAGCAGTTCTTC.

A remark on this clone: Other DNA sequences within the sample encode an identical CDR3. CDR3: CASSLGLAGGSDTQYF. The CDR3 nucleotides are TGCGCCAGCAGCTTGGGACTAGCGGGGGGGTCGGATACGCAGTATTTT. This sequence joins TRBV5-1 and TRBJ2-3, with 14 positions matching TRBD2. This CDR3 comprises 16 residues. Germline-derived CDR1 and CDR2 are SGHRS and YFSETQ. Trimming took 0 bases from V and 6 from J; bases not matched to a gene: 3.

This clone was detected only once. The chain employs TRBV29-1 and TRBJ1-2, with no clear D. V lost 7 bases to trimming and J lost 5 bases, with 14 bases between them. The CDR3 has 12 residues. Germline V gene data show CDR1 as SQVTM and CDR2 as ANQGSEA. The CDR3: CSAPSEGYGYTF. The CDR3 DNA reads as TGCAGCGCCCCCAGTGAGGGATATGGCTACACCTTC.

This clone was seen a single time. This chain joins TRBV11-3 and TRBJ2-3; a weak D match, TRBD2 (6 bases). The CDR3 runs to 14 residues. Trimming took off 0 bases at V and 8 bases at J, with 12 bases between the two ends. Germline V gene data show CDR1 as SGHNT and CDR2 as YENEEA. CDR3 sequence reads: CASSLDGRASTQYF. The CDR3 bases are TGTGCCAGCAGCTTAGACGGGAGAGCGAGTACGCAGTATTTT.

The chain joins TRBV19 to TRBJ2-1; D is unclear. This CDR3 comprises 13 residues. Per germline, CDR1 LNHDA and CDR2 SQIVND (reference sequence). Trimming shortened V by 1 base and J by 6 bases, and 7 bases separated the two germline ends. CDR3 loop: CASSIGQVNEQFF. The CDR3 nucleotides read TGTGCCAGTAGTATAGGGCAGGTCAATGAGCAGTTCTTC.

This sequence joins TRBV14 and TRBJ2-2; D not certain. Trimming left V 4 bases short and J 6 bases short, with 15 bases between. Per the germline V gene, CDR1 is SGHDN and CDR2 is FVKESK. This CDR3 comprises 15 residues. The CDR3 protein is CASSPAPRLPGELFF. As DNA, the CDR3 is TGTGCCAGCAGCCCCGCCCCTCGGTTGCCCGGGGAGCTGTTTTTT.

The rearrangement joins TRBV11-2 to TRBJ2-1; 8 nucleotides line up with TRBD2. Germline-derived CDR1 and CDR2 are SGHAT and FQNNGV. CDR3 length: 15 amino acids. With 1 base clipped from V and 3 bases from J, the junction kept 2 bases outside the gene matches. In DNA form, the CDR3 reads TGTGCCAGCAGCTTAGGGGGACTAGACTACAATGAGCAGTTCTTC. Its translation: CASSLGGLDYNEQFF. Variable domain in full (rest from reference TRBV11-2 and TRBJ2-1): EAGVAQSPRYKIIEKRQSVAFWCNPISGHATLYWYQQILGQGPKLLIQFQNNGVVDDSQLPKDRFSAERLKGVDSTLKIQPAKLEDSAVYLCASSLGGLDYNEQFFGPGTRLTVL.

V gene TRBV7-6 combines with J gene TRBJ2-7, with unresolved D. The CDR3 loop spans 11 amino acids. The V end lost 5 bases, the J end lost 6 bases, and 8 bases lay between the germline ends. Germline V gives CDR1 SGHVS, CDR2 FNYEAQ. CDR3 residues: CASSPGSEQYF. As DNA, the CDR3 is TGTGCCAGCAGCCCAGGATCCGAGCAGTACTTC. Together with reference TRBV7-6 and TRBJ2-7, the CDR3 gives the full variable domain: GAGVSQSPRYKVTKRGQDVALRCDPISGHVSLYWYRQALGQGPEFLTYFNYEAQQDKSGLPNDRFSAERPEGSISTLTIQRTEQRDSAMYRCASSPGSEQYFGPGTRLTVT.

The rearrangement links TRBV14 to TRBJ2-1; unclear D gene. Germline V lookup: CDR1 SGHDN, CDR2 FVKESK. Deletions cut 3 bases from V and 7 bases from J, with 7 bases between. This CDR3 has 12 amino acids. Here the CDR3 reads CASSHQTNEQFF. CDR3 sequence (DNA): TGTGCCAGCAGCCACCAAACTAATGAGCAGTTCTTC.

The DNA of the CDR3 is TGCGCCAGCAGCTTCGACAAATCGAACACCGGGGAGCTGTTTTTT. Translated: CASSFDKSNTGELFF. The chain employs TRBV5-1 and TRBJ2-2; D ambiguous. Germline values: CDR1 SGHRS, CDR2 YFSETQ. The CDR3 spans 15 residues. Trimming cost V 2 bases and J 0 bases, with 8 bases left between them.

The rearrangement links TRBV4-2 to TRBJ2-5, with D perhaps matching TRBD1 (6 bases). CDR1 is LGHNA, CDR2 YNFKEQ, per germline. The CDR3 is 14 amino acids. The V end lost 5 bases, the J end lost 11 bases, and 21 bases lay between the germline ends. The chain's CDR3 is CASSYGTPSIEQYF. CDR3 nucleotide sequence: TGTGCCAGCAGCTACGGGACACCCTCGATAGAGCAGTACTTC.

This clone was found a few times. The V gene is TRBV6-5, the J gene TRBJ2-6; no definite D call. The CDR3 extends over 15 amino acids. The V gene lost 2 bases and the J gene lost 2 bases, with 7 bases spanning the gap. The germline gives CDR1 MNHEY, CDR2 SVGAGI. CDR3 sequence: CASSYSTAGANVLTF. DNA for the CDR3: TGTGCCAGCAGTTACAGTACGGCTGGGGCCAACGTCCTGACTTTC.